This T cell receptor beta chain comes out of a study of tumor and adjacent non-tumor tissue in lung cancer. About the research overall: The patients, some ten men and about five women, were about 30 to 76 with stage I to III disease.

The CDR3 has 15 amino acids. V dropped 5 bases and J dropped 16 bases, with 27 bases sitting between them. Three rounds of nested PCR, following a modified ARM-PCR protocol, produced the TCRbeta library. MiXCR was run by TCRdb on the multiplex PCR reads, yielding one entry per CDR3 protein. The sample contains some 80,000 distinct CDR3 sequences, around 80% of which appear only once. The template was RNA from unsorted bulk tissue. This non-tumor lung sample came from over 3 cm beyond the tumor edge. The sample consisted of distant non-tumor lung tissue. The rearrangement joins TRBV12-3 or TRBV12-4 to TRBJ2-1, with D possibly matching TRBD2 (5 bases). The receptor was isolated from a woman aged 45-65 years with non-small cell lung cancer. CDR3 residues: CASSPPGRGSNELFF. In DNA form, the CDR3 reads TGTGCCAGCAGTCCCCCTGGACGGGGATCTAATGAGCTATTCTTC.